This passage covers 32 T cell receptor beta chains from one sample sequenced in a study of post-analysis software for immune sequencing data. Study-level findings and limits: Included in a set of about 5 TRBV segments more frequent in patients than controls were TRBV5-6, TRBV5-1 and TRBV20-1.

Prepared libraries of TCR beta cDNA carried unique molecular identifiers. TCRdb re-derived calls from the PCR reads in MiXCR, one entry per CDR3 protein. Found here are about 380,000 distinct CDR3 sequences, roughly 38% of them singletons; the top ten hold roughly 13%. No antigens are known for them. Sequencing was done on a sample of blood. All receptors derive from a girl between 5 and 17 years old with multiple sclerosis.

This clonotype was observed once. J is TRBJ2-3 and V is TRBV4-2, with a weak D call TRBD2 (6 bases). Trimming left V 0 bases short and J 5 bases short, with 15 bases between. The germline gives CDR1 LGHNA, CDR2 YNFKEQ. There are 16 residues in the CDR3. The CDR3 DNA reads TGTGCCAGCAGCCAAGATATAGGACTAACCTTAGATACGCAGTATTTT. The encoded protein is CASSQDIGLTLDTQYF.

The chain couples TRBV4-3 to TRBJ2-7; the D is unclear. This CDR3 is built from 15 residues. Germline V lookup: CDR1 LGHNA, CDR2 YSLEER. Trimming pared 1 base from V and 4 bases from J, leaving 14 bases between. The CDR3 nucleotides read TGCGCCAGCAGCCAAGGCCGGAGCGCGTTGTACGAGCAGTACTTC. Translating it yields CASSQGRSALYEQYF.

This clonotype was observed a handful of times. The CDR3 DNA follows: TGTGCCAGCACTTCGGCTAGCGGGAAATCAAGTACGCAGTATTTT. Amino acids: CASTSASGKSSTQYF. The chain has TRBV6-2 or TRBV6-3 and TRBJ2-3; 9 nucleotides match TRBD2. V lost 7 bases, J lost 8 bases, and 13 bases stayed unmatched. The V gene's germline CDR1 is MNHEY and CDR2 SVGEGT. There are 15 residues in the CDR3.

This chain links TRBV12-3 or TRBV12-4 with TRBJ2-3, with unresolved D. V lost 4 bases to trimming and J lost 3 bases, with 14 bases between them. This CDR3 is built from 15 residues. CDR3 DNA sequence: TGTGCCAGCAGTTCGATCCTAGTGAGAACAGATACGCAGTATTTT. Translating it yields CASSSILVRTDTQYF.

This clonotype was counted between two and nine times. The chain combines TRBV6-1 with TRBJ2-3, with TRBD2 as a possible D gene (7 bases). The V and J ends lost 4 bases and 7 bases respectively, with 15 bases between them. Germline CDR1 is MNHNS and CDR2 is SASEGT. CDR3 length equals 14 residues. As DNA, the CDR3 is TGTGCCAGCAGTGGAGGGGGGGGCTCAAATACGCAGTATTTT. It yields the protein CASSGGGGSNTQYF.

The genes are TRBV27 and TRBJ1-1; TRBD1 is a possible D gene (6 bases). V was shortened by 2 bases and J by 1 base, with 8 bases between the two germline ends. CDR3 length: 14 residues. Germline V gives CDR1 MNHEY, CDR2 SMNVEV (reference sequence). CDR3 amino acids: CASSLDRQNTEAFF. As DNA, the CDR3 is TGTGCCAGCAGTTTAGACAGGCAGAACACTGAAGCTTTCTTT.

The chain employs TRBV12-3 or TRBV12-4 and TRBJ1-5, with D maybe TRBD1 (6 bases). The CDR3 consists of 16 residues. The V and J ends lost 4 bases and 2 bases respectively, with 15 bases between them. The chain's CDR3 is CASSSFNREGNQPQHF. CDR3 in DNA: TGTGCCAGCAGTTCCTTTAACAGGGAGGGCAATCAGCCCCAGCATTTT.

The genes are TRBV29-1 and TRBJ2-5, with D possibly being TRBD1 (8 bases). Deletions cut 5 bases from V and 11 bases from J, with 24 bases between. CDR1 and CDR2 from the germline V gene are SQVTM and ANQGSEA. This CDR3 is 14 amino acids long. The CDR3 sequence is CSVQQGGTLNEQYF. CDR3 bases: TGCAGCGTTCAACAGGGGGGGACCTTGAATGAGCAGTACTTC.

The rearrangement links TRBV18 to TRBJ2-4, with 7 bases fitting TRBD1. The V gene's germline CDR1 is KGHSH and CDR2 LQKENI. The length of the CDR3 is 15 residues. Trimming at V came to 2 bases and at J to 15 bases, leaving 16 bases not matched to a gene. The chain's CDR3 is CASSPVGDSSYERYF. The CDR3 DNA is TGTGCCAGCTCACCAGTGGGGGACAGTTCCTACGAGCGGTACTTC.

This clonotype was seen more than once but under ten times. V is TRBV27 and J is TRBJ1-5; no firm D call. This CDR3 is 13 amino acids long. Germline V lookup: CDR1 MNHEY, CDR2 SMNVEV (reference sequence). Trimming took 4 bases from V and 3 from J, leaving 7 bases between them. DNA for the CDR3: TGTGCCAGCAGTTGGGATTTCAATCAGCCCCAGCATTTT. This codes for CASSWDFNQPQHF.

The CDR3 reads CASSQREAQIWNEQFF. DNA for the CDR3: TGCGCCAGCAGCCAACGCGAGGCCCAGATTTGGAACGAGCAGTTCTTC. The chain employs TRBV4-1 and TRBJ2-1; no reliable D call. The CDR3 runs to 16 residues. In germline, CDR1 is MGHRA, CDR2 YSYEKL. Trimming cost V 2 bases and J 10 bases, with 21 bases left between them.

The chain recombines TRBV28 with TRBJ1-5, with D possibly matching TRBD1 (5 bases). Looked up from germline, CDR1 is MDHEN and CDR2 is SYDVKM. Trimming removed 5 bases at V and 2 bases at J, with 13 bases between. The CDR3 is 15 residues long. For the CDR3, the DNA is TGTGCCAGCAGTGAGGTTTCGGGGCGCAATCAGCCCCAGCATTTT. Its translation is CASSEVSGRNQPQHF.

The CDR3 coding sequence is TGTGCCAGCAGCCAAGAAGCGACAGCTTCGTCCTACAATGAGCAGTTCTTC. Translated, it gives CASSQEATASSYNEQFF. The gene calls are TRBV4-2 and TRBJ2-1, with D maybe TRBD1 (5 bases). Germline V gene lookup returns CDR1 LGHNA and CDR2 YNFKEQ. This CDR3 contains 17 residues. V was cut by 0 bases and J by 1 base, with 13 bases left in between.

This chain uses TRBV27 with TRBJ1-5, with D possibly being TRBD1 (6 bases). The germline V gene encodes CDR1 MNHEY and CDR2 SMNVEV (reference sequence). Trimming pared 3 bases from V and 3 bases from J, leaving 9 bases between. The CDR3 is 14 amino acids. CDR3 region: CASSFGGLNQPQHF. Written as DNA, the CDR3 is TGTGCCAGCAGTTTCGGGGGCCTCAATCAGCCCCAGCATTTT.

This rearrangement joins TRBV10-3 to TRBJ2-3, with D perhaps being TRBD1 or TRBD2 (6 bases each). The CDR3 totals 18 residues. From germline, CDR1 is ENHRY and CDR2 SYGVKD. V gave up 2 bases and J gave up 10 bases, with 28 bases separating them. CDR3 nucleotide sequence: TGTGCCATCAGTGAGCCGGGGGCCGCTTTGTGGGCAACTGAGGCGCAGTATTTT. Translated: CAISEPGAALWATEAQYF.

This chain's CDR3 is CSVEDPGQGVPWMNTEAFF. The CDR3 DNA sequence: TGCAGCGTTGAAGATCCCGGGCAGGGGGTTCCCTGGATGAACACTGAAGCTTTCTTT. The chain carries TRBV29-1 and TRBJ1-1; 7 bases map to TRBD1. CDR3 length equals 19 residues. Germline lookup yields CDR1 SQVTM and CDR2 ANQGSEA. V lost 0 bases and J lost 0; bases outside the gene matches: 16.

This clonotype turned up a few times. The chain couples TRBV7-8 to TRBJ2-5, with D possibly matching TRBD1 (5 bases). The DNA end is more similar to TRBJ2-7, so the J call may be wrong. In germline, CDR1 is SGHVS, CDR2 FQNEAQ. The CDR3 runs to 15 residues. The CDR3 sequence is CASSLARQSGAEQYF. In nucleotides, the CDR3 is TGTGCCAGCAGCTTAGCTCGACAGAGTGGGGCCGAGCAGTACTTC.

The rearrangement uses TRBV27 and TRBJ2-7; D perhaps matches TRBD2 (6 bases). This CDR3 contains 17 residues. The germline gives CDR1 MNHEY, CDR2 SMNVEV (reference sequence). V was shortened by 4 bases and J by 9 bases, with 28 bases between the two germline ends. The CDR3 bases are TGTGCCAGCAGTTCCCCCATGGGCCGGGGCCTAAAGGAGGGGCAGTACTTC. Protein: CASSSPMGRGLKEGQYF.

This clonotype was detected only a few times. This chain joins TRBV12-3 or TRBV12-4 and TRBJ2-3, with 7 bases matching TRBD2. This CDR3 has 15 amino acids. V trimming: 2 bases; J trimming: 4 bases; junction bases outside the gene matches: 6. Here the CDR3 DNA reads TGTGCCAGCAGTTTACGGTCTGGGGGGGCAGATACGCAGTATTTT. It specifies CASSLRSGGADTQYF.

The rearrangement joins TRBV4-1 to TRBJ1-1, with 10 bases identical to TRBD1. This CDR3 is 18 amino acids long. The ends lost 3 bases at V and 0 bases at J; junction bases unmatched: 10. Germline V gives CDR1 MGHRA, CDR2 YSYEKL. CDR3 DNA: TGCGCCAGCAGCCATTTGACAGGGGGCAAAACCATGAACACTGAAGCTTTCTTT. Protein: CASSHLTGGKTMNTEAFF.

The V call is TRBV12-3 or TRBV12-4, the J call TRBJ2-1; D ambiguous. Deletions cut 6 bases from V and 4 bases from J, with 4 bases between. The CDR3 runs 11 residues. CDR3 sequence reads: CASSQYNEQFF. CDR3 DNA: TGTGCCAGCAGCCAATACAATGAGCAGTTCTTC.

The V call is TRBV5-6, the J call TRBJ2-3, with 7 bases aligning to TRBD2. Germline V lookup: CDR1 SGHDT, CDR2 YYEEEE. The length of the CDR3 is 16 residues. Trimming took 4 bases from V and 2 from J; bases not matched to a gene: 10. CDR3 loop: CASSHGRAGLTDTQYF. CDR3 sequence (DNA): TGTGCCAGCAGCCACGGACGAGCGGGGCTCACAGATACGCAGTATTTT.

The chain links TRBV5-1 to TRBJ1-2, with D possibly TRBD1 on 6 matching bases. The CDR3 is made up of 13 amino acids. CDR1 is SGHRS and CDR2 is YFSETQ in the germline V gene. V was shortened by 4 bases and J by 8 bases, with 15 bases between the two germline ends. The CDR3, as DNA: TGCGCCAGCAGCCTCAGGACAGCACGGGGCTACACCTTC. Translating it yields CASSLRTARGYTF.

The CDR3 sequence is CASSQDKSINEQFF. The CDR3 DNA follows: TGTGCCAGCAGCCAAGATAAAAGTATCAATGAGCAGTTCTTC. V is TRBV14 and J is TRBJ2-1; unclear D gene. The ends were cut back, 0 bases at V and 6 bases at J, with 9 bases in the middle. CDR1 is SGHDN and CDR2 is FVKESK in the germline V gene. The CDR3 consists of 14 residues.

The CDR3 DNA is TGTGCCAGCTGGACAGGGGACAATCAGCCCCAGCATTTT. Translating it yields CASWTGDNQPQHF. The gene calls are TRBV6-1 and TRBJ1-5; 9 nucleotides align to TRBD1. The germline V gene encodes CDR1 MNHNS and CDR2 SASEGT. This CDR3 comprises 13 residues. After removal of 8 bases from V and 3 bases from J, the junction contained 2 bases not matched to a gene.

This chain links TRBV4-1 with TRBJ1-5, with TRBD1 matching 7 bases. This CDR3 has 14 amino acids. The germline gives CDR1 MGHRA, CDR2 YSYEKL. V shed 4 bases, J shed 8 bases, and the junction held 8 bases outside the gene matches. CDR3 protein: CASSPRGRGKPQHF. The DNA of the CDR3 is TGCGCCAGCAGCCCGAGGGGGCGCGGGAAGCCCCAGCATTTT.

This chain connects TRBV3-1 to TRBJ2-2, with D maybe TRBD1 (5 bases). CDR3 length: 15 amino acids. Germline CDR1 reads LGHDT; CDR2 reads YNNKEL (reference sequence). Trimming left V 5 bases short and J 4 bases short, with 14 bases between. CDR3 sequence (DNA): TGTGCCAGCAGCTCAAAGATCAGGGTCACCGGGGAGCTGTTTTTT. Translation: CASSSKIRVTGELFF.

This clonotype was seen a handful of times. V gene TRBV20-1 combines with J gene TRBJ1-4; 10 bases map to TRBD1. The junction had 5 bases not matched to a gene; V was cut back by 6 bases and J by 7 bases. The germline V gene has CDR1 DFQATT and CDR2 SNEGSKA (reference sequence). There are 13 residues in the CDR3. This CDR3 is CSAVTGGGEKLFF. The CDR3 DNA follows: TGCAGTGCCGTGACAGGGGGCGGTGAAAAACTGTTTTTT.

The table lists this clonotype with a few counts. This chain joins TRBV27 and TRBJ1-2; TRBD1 matches at 12 bases. V shed 6 bases, J shed 3 bases, and the junction held 8 bases outside the gene matches. CDR3 length equals 16 residues. The germline V gene has CDR1 MNHEY and CDR2 SMNVEV (reference sequence). The CDR3 spells CASSPGTGGNYYGYTF. The CDR3 DNA reads TGTGCCAGCAGCCCCGGGACAGGGGGCAACTACTATGGCTACACCTTC.

The J gene is TRBJ1-6, the V gene TRBV21-1. TRBV21-1 is a known pseudogene. The CDR3 covers 16 residues. CDR3 in amino acids: CASVRVRTHYNSPLHF. For the CDR3, the DNA is TGTGCCAGCGTACGGGTCCGGACCCACTATAATTCACCCCTCCACTTT.

The genes are TRBV3-1 and TRBJ2-7, with 11 positions matching TRBD1. This CDR3 has 14 amino acids. The ends lost 5 bases at V and 7 bases at J; junction bases unmatched: 7. Germline V gene sequence: CDR1 LGHDT, CDR2 YNNKEL (reference sequence). The CDR3 is CASSFGQGASEQYF. CDR3 nucleotides: TGTGCCAGCAGCTTCGGACAGGGGGCGTCGGAGCAGTACTTC.

The chain carries TRBV11-2 and TRBJ1-5, with no clear D. The ends were cut back, 3 bases at V and 0 bases at J, with 9 bases in the middle. Germline V gives CDR1 SGHAT, CDR2 FQNNGV. The CDR3 runs to 15 residues. The CDR3 spells CASSFSSDSNQPQHF. For the CDR3, the DNA is TGTGCCAGCAGCTTTTCCTCGGATAGCAATCAGCCCCAGCATTTT.